This T cell receptor beta chain originates from a study of blood T cell repertoires in COVID-19. Background on the study: Sources were T cells, B-cell-depleted T cells, or PBMCs; the material itself was cDNA or gDNA.

This clone rates as medium-sized. The CDR3 extends over 15 amino acids. Germline loops: CDR1 SGDLS, CDR2 YYNGEE. The trim removed 3 bases at V and 2 bases at J, leaving 8 bases unmatched. Measured with immunoSEQ multiplex PCR; TCRdb has only the in-frame clones, and not every one. The table has about 49,000 clones, 84% seen once. This clonotype originated in a man in his fifties with acute or convalescent COVID-19. Specimen: peripheral blood. This chain uses TRBV9 with TRBJ2-7; 7 nucleotides align to TRBD1. The CDR3 loop is CASSAQTGTTYEQYF. In DNA form, the CDR3 reads TGTGCCAGCAGCGCACAGACAGGGACCACCTACGAGCAGTACTTC.